The 26 T cell receptor beta chains below were found in one sample sequenced in a study of PD-1 blockade in classical Hodgkin lymphoma. Described time point: cycle 4 day 1 (C4D1), after around six weeks of nivolumab. Relapse was seen in all patients after autologous stem cell transplantation, and brentuximab vedotin exposure was variable. Thawed PBMCs yielded CD4+ T cells through magnetic negative selection. Profiled with immunoSEQ multiplex PCR; TCRdb holds only in-frame clones, not every one. This table has around 16,000 clones, around 72% appearing once. Specimen: CD4+ T cells from blood, collected before the fourth cycle of nivolumab. All receptors derive from a human donor with classical Hodgkin lymphoma.

V is TRBV2 and J is TRBJ1-2; D gene ambiguous. Germline lookup yields CDR1 SNHLY and CDR2 FYNNEI. The CDR3 totals 15 residues. Trimming took off 1 base at V and 6 bases at J, with 15 bases between the two ends. Here the CDR3 DNA reads TGTGCCAGCAGTGAAGACTTGGAAGGTGGTAATGGCTACACCTTC. Amino acid sequence: CASSEDLEGGNGYTF.

The gene calls are TRBV5-4 and TRBJ2-5; 7 nucleotides match TRBD2. CDR3 length equals 16 residues. Germline CDR1 and CDR2: SGHNT and YYREEE (reference sequence). After removal of 4 bases from V and 4 bases from J, the junction contained 13 bases not matched to a gene. CDR3 DNA: TGTGCCAGCAGCCCCGGGGGTGCGGGAGTGGGAGAGACCCAGTACTTC. Translated: CASSPGGAGVGETQYF.

V usage is TRBV5-1 and J usage is TRBJ2-1; TRBD2 matches 14 bases. J gave up 7 bases and V 1 base, and 10 bases lay outside the gene matches. The CDR3 is 18 amino acids. CDR1 is SGHRS and CDR2 is YFSETQ in the germline V gene. CDR3 bases: TGCGCCAGCAGCTTGCCCACCGGGACTAGCGGGAGTGGGAATGAGCAGTTCTTC. Its protein is CASSLPTGTSGSGNEQFF.

The V gene is TRBV7-9, the J gene TRBJ2-7; 9 nucleotides align to TRBD1. The CDR3 spans 14 residues. CDR1 and CDR2 from the germline V gene are SEHNR and FQNEAQ (reference sequence). The trim removed 5 bases at V and 3 bases at J, leaving 5 bases unmatched. CDR3 nucleotides: TGTGCCAGCAGCCCTCCGGGACAGGGCTACGAGCAGTACTTC. Its translation is CASSPPGQGYEQYF.

The V call is TRBV18, the J call TRBJ1-2, with 9 bases fitting TRBD1. Trimming cost V 1 base and J 3 bases; bases outside gene matches: 12. The germline CDR1 and CDR2 sequences are KGHSH and LQKENI. The CDR3 is 18 residues long. The CDR3 DNA follows: TGTGCCAGCTCACCACGGTGGACAGGGGAGATGCCCTACTATGGCTACACCTTC. Translated, it gives CASSPRWTGEMPYYGYTF.

The chain carries TRBV7-2 and TRBJ1-5, with 11 bases lining up with TRBD1. CDR1 is SGHTA, CDR2 FQGNSA, per germline. The CDR3 totals 16 residues. Losses at the gene ends were 0 bases for V and 7 bases for J; bases not matched to a gene: 5. CDR3 coding DNA: TGTGCCAGCAGCTTAGCGGGGACAGGGGGAAGACAGCCCCAGCATTTT. Translated: CASSLAGTGGRQPQHF.

This clone was found once. This CDR3 is CASSRPRVNQPQHF. Written as DNA, the CDR3 is TGTGCCAGTAGTCGGCCCAGGGTAAATCAGCCCCAGCATTTT. This sequence joins TRBV19 and TRBJ1-5; possible D gene TRBD1, 5 bases. V gave up 5 bases and J gave up 4 bases, with 12 bases separating them. This CDR3 comprises 14 residues. Germline V lookup: CDR1 LNHDA, CDR2 SQIVND (reference sequence).

The J gene is TRBJ1-4, the V gene TRBV6-1; the match to TRBD1 covers 12 bases. Germline CDR1 is MNHNS and CDR2 is SASEGT. The CDR3 has 15 amino acids. Trimming at V came to 8 bases and at J to 7 bases, leaving 8 bases not matched to a gene. The CDR3 region is CASSGTGGDVEKLFF. The CDR3 DNA reads TGTGCCAGCTCCGGGACAGGGGGCGACGTTGAAAAACTGTTTTTT.

This clone was seen only a few times. The chain carries TRBV7-2 and TRBJ2-1; D uncertain. V lost 0 bases and J lost 7, with 13 bases in between. Germline CDR1 SGHTA, CDR2 FQGNSA. This CDR3 spans 15 amino acids. For the CDR3, the DNA is TGTGCCAGCAGCTTAGCGAAGCCAATTGAGAATGAGCAGTTCTTC. Protein sequence: CASSLAKPIENEQFF. The whole variable domain, remainder taken from reference TRBV7-2 and TRBJ2-1, is GAGVSQSPSNKVTEKGKDVELRCDPISGHTALYWYRQSLGQGLEFLIYFQGNSAPDKSGLPSDRFSAERTGGSVSTLTIQRTQQEDSAVYLCASSLAKPIENEQFFGPGTRLTVL.

The genes are TRBV6-9 and TRBJ1-5; TRBD1 matches 9 bases. The CDR3 spans 17 residues. V was pared by 7 bases and J by 1 base, with 11 bases of the junction left unmatched. The germline gives CDR1 MNHGY, CDR2 SVAAGI. For the CDR3, the DNA is TGTGCCAGCACCCTACAGGGGGCGGGGGTAAGCAATCAGCCCCAGCATTTT. Protein: CASTLQGAGVSNQPQHF.

The chain carries TRBV5-8 and TRBJ2-3; D uncertain. Trimming cost V 7 bases and J 1 base, with 13 bases left between them. The V gene's germline CDR1 is SGHTS and CDR2 YDEGEE. The CDR3 loop spans 14 amino acids. The CDR3 region has the DNA TGTGCCAGCGGGATGGGGTTTCGCACAGATACGCAGTATTTT. Its translation is CASGMGFRTDTQYF.

The genes are TRBV2 and TRBJ2-2; D possibly corresponds to TRBD2 (5 bases). CDR3 length equals 16 residues. V was clipped by 7 bases and J by 5 bases, with 20 bases between them. Germline lookup yields CDR1 SNHLY and CDR2 FYNNEI. The DNA of the CDR3 is TGTGCCAGCACCGAAAAAATAACCCGGGGTACCGGGGAGCTGTTTTTT. This codes for CASTEKITRGTGELFF.

The V gene is TRBV10-3, the J gene TRBJ2-3, with D tentatively TRBD2 (6 bases). Looked up from germline, CDR1 is ENHRY and CDR2 is SYGVKD. V dropped 1 base and J dropped 3 bases, with 11 bases sitting between them. The CDR3 spans 15 residues. The CDR3 DNA reads as TGTGCCATCAGTGAGTTGCTAGCGTCGACAGATACGCAGTATTTT. As protein: CAISELLASTDTQYF.

This clone occurred once. The chain links TRBV27 to TRBJ1-1, with D tentatively TRBD1 (6 bases). The CDR3 is 14 amino acids. V was cut by 7 bases and J by 1 base, with 13 bases left in between. Per germline, CDR1 MNHEY and CDR2 SMNVEV (reference sequence). In DNA form, the CDR3 reads TGTGCCAGCAAACCACAGGGAGAGAACACTGAAGCTTTCTTT. It encodes CASKPQGENTEAFF.

This chain uses TRBV27 with TRBJ1-4; D unclear. The CDR3 consists of 14 residues. V dropped 8 bases and J dropped 7 bases, with 17 bases sitting between them. Germline CDR1 and CDR2: MNHEY and SMNVEV (reference sequence). In DNA, the CDR3 is TGTGCCAGCGGCTTGCCGGGTCTCGGTGAAAAACTGTTTTTT. Amino acids: CASGLPGLGEKLFF. The entire variable domain, with the rest obtained from reference TRBV27 and TRBJ1-4, is as follows: EAQVTQNPRYLITVTGKKLTVTCSQNMNHEYMSWYRQDPGLGLRQIYYSMNVEVTDKGDVPEGYKVSRKEKRNFPLILESPSPNQTSLYFCASGLPGLGEKLFFGSGTQLSVL.

This chain links TRBV5-1 with TRBJ2-7; TRBD2 aligns across 9 bases. CDR1 and CDR2 (germline): SGHRS, YFSETQ. V lost 0 bases and J lost 2; bases outside the gene matches: 3. The CDR3 is 15 amino acids. CDR3 in DNA: TGCGCCAGCAGCTTGGAGGCGGGAGGGCCCTACGAGCAGTACTTC. Translating it yields CASSLEAGGPYEQYF.

The J gene is TRBJ2-7, the V gene TRBV27; TRBD1 matches 7 bases. This CDR3 is built from 13 residues. Trimming removed 5 bases from V and 3 bases from J; junction bases left unmatched: 4. Germline values: CDR1 MNHEY, CDR2 SMNVEV (reference sequence). The CDR3 DNA is TGTGCCAGCAGTCCCGGGGACAGCTACGAGCAGTACTTC. It yields the protein CASSPGDSYEQYF.

V and J are TRBV4-2 and TRBJ2-6; the D is unclear. Trimming took off 0 bases at V and 0 bases at J, with 6 bases between the two ends. Germline V CDR1 and CDR2: LGHNA, YNFKEQ. The CDR3 covers 16 residues. CDR3 DNA: TGTGCCAGCAGCCAAGATTGGAGCTCTGGGGCCAACGTCCTGACTTTC. As protein: CASSQDWSSGANVLTF.

This clone came up once. The CDR3 spells CASSLVVTSGRAGETQYF. CDR3 coding DNA: TGTGCCAGCAGCTTAGTGGTGACTAGCGGGAGGGCTGGGGAGACCCAGTACTTC. This chain links TRBV7-8 with TRBJ2-5; 14 nucleotides align to TRBD2. Trimming removed 1 base from V and 5 bases from J; junction bases left unmatched: 9. Germline loops: CDR1 SGHVS, CDR2 FQNEAQ. This CDR3 is built from 18 residues.

This clone came up once. The chain combines TRBV19 with TRBJ1-1; D gene unclear. Germline CDR1 LNHDA, CDR2 SQIVND (reference sequence). The CDR3 loop spans 14 amino acids. V lost 5 bases and J lost 7, with 17 bases in between. The CDR3 region is CASSSTFPWVEAFF. The CDR3 nucleotides are TGTGCCAGTAGTTCCACATTTCCATGGGTTGAAGCTTTCTTT.

This chain connects TRBV27 to TRBJ2-1, with 12 bases that match TRBD2. This CDR3 has 15 amino acids. J lost 4 bases, V lost 4 bases, and 2 bases had no gene match. Per germline, CDR1 MNHEY and CDR2 SMNVEV (reference sequence). This CDR3 reads CASSSLAGGYNEQFF. The DNA for the CDR3 is TGTGCCAGCAGTTCGCTAGCGGGAGGGTACAATGAGCAGTTCTTC.

V and J are TRBV23-1 and TRBJ2-7; no reliable D call. Being an ORF, TRBV23-1 has a function that is uncertain. V lost 2 bases and J lost 1, with 15 bases in between. The CDR3 covers 16 residues. CDR3 in amino acids: CASSQGTGPGSYEQYF. The CDR3 nucleotides are TGCGCCAGCAGTCAAGGTACCGGTCCAGGTTCCTACGAGCAGTACTTC.

The CDR3 region is CATSRDPAGGGLEQYF. The DNA of the CDR3 is TGTGCCACCAGCAGAGATCCAGCGGGAGGGGGCCTCGAGCAGTACTTC. The V gene is TRBV15, the J gene TRBJ2-7; 10 bases are shared with TRBD2. The V and J ends lost 0 bases and 6 bases, in that order; junction bases with no gene match: 8. Germline CDR1 is LNHNV and CDR2 is YYDKDF (reference sequence). The CDR3 contains 16 residues.

This clone came up once. This chain links TRBV19 with TRBJ2-2; TRBD1 or TRBD2 may be the D gene (6 bases each). The V gene lost 8 bases and the J gene lost 4 bases, with 14 bases spanning the gap. Germline-derived CDR1 and CDR2 are LNHDA and SQIVND (reference sequence). The CDR3 consists of 14 residues. CDR3 sequence reads: CASGGQGPTGELFF. The CDR3 region has the DNA TGTGCCAGTGGGGGGCAGGGACCCACCGGGGAGCTGTTTTTT.

This chain links TRBV15 with TRBJ1-1, with TRBD1 identical over 7 bases. Germline-derived CDR1 and CDR2 are LNHNV and YYDKDF (reference sequence). The V gene end was trimmed by 3 bases and the J gene end by 2 bases; junction bases not matched to a gene: 18. CDR3 length: 19 amino acids. The CDR3 is CATSRARGSEGAYNTEAFF. In DNA, the CDR3 is TGTGCCACCAGCAGGGCCCGGGGCTCGGAGGGGGCTTATAACACTGAAGCTTTCTTT.

The rearrangement joins TRBV7-6 to TRBJ2-7; TRBD1 aligns across 10 bases. Trimming cost V 5 bases and J 6 bases; bases outside gene matches: 7. CDR1 is SGHVS, CDR2 FNYEAQ, per germline. This CDR3 is built from 14 residues. CDR3 loop: CASSPMTGGGEQYF. In nucleotides, the CDR3 is TGTGCCAGCAGCCCCATGACAGGGGGCGGCGAGCAGTACTTC.